This TCR beta chain emerged from a study of blood T cell repertoires in COVID-19. Study context: Material from acute and convalescent COVID-19 was sourced from the United States, Italy and Spain. The analysed material was cDNA or gDNA that came from T cells, B-cell-depleted T cells, or PBMCs.

The repertoire was sequenced with immunoSEQ multiplex PCR; TCRdb's copy has only in-frame clones and lacks some. In the table there are about 38,000 clones, about 89% of which are singletons. The source is a man aged 50 or older with active or convalescent COVID-19. The sample taken for sequencing was peripheral blood.

CDR3 residues: CASSSGLQPQHF. CDR3 coding DNA: TGTGCCAGCAGTTCCGGTCTTCAGCCCCAGCATTTT. The rearrangement uses TRBV27 and TRBJ1-5; no clear D. Germline values: CDR1 MNHEY, CDR2 SMNVEV (reference sequence). The CDR3 extends over 12 amino acids. V dropped 4 bases and J dropped 6 bases, with 7 bases sitting between them.